The clone carrying this T cell receptor (beta chain) has at least ten counts. Its antigen is as yet unknown. CDR1 SGHNT and CDR2 YENEEA come from the germline V gene. This CDR3 has 15 amino acids. V was clipped by 5 bases and J by 5 bases; unmatched bases: 9. Assembly of TCR beta libraries relied on iRepertoire HTBI primers together with Arm-PCR of CDR3 regions. MiXCR, applied by TCRdb to the multiplex PCR reads, yields one record per CDR3 protein. The sample has about 470,000 distinct CDR3 sequences, 20% to 25% seen once. This sample is part of a study of regulatory T cells in long-lasting Graves disease. Time point in this sample: persistent/refractory GD, antithyroid drugs over 5 years with positive TRAb. PBMCs provided the RNA from which the TCR library was made. One endocrinology department in Xi'an, China, was where patients came from. Notes on the study in general: TCR diversity in persistent Graves' patients was below that of newly diagnosed ones.

The chain links TRBV11-3 to TRBJ2-5, with TRBD1 matching over 9 bases. The clonotype was recovered from a female donor with Graves disease. Sequenced here: peripheral blood mononuclear cells (PBMCs), sampled when the disease was refractory, from a patient treated with antithyroid drugs. CDR3 bases: TGTGCCAGCAGCGGACGGACAGGGGCCAGGGAGACCCAGTACTTC. Encoded protein: CASSGRTGARETQYF.